This TCR beta chain emerged from a study of Ad26.COV2.S vaccination and SARS-CoV-2 variants. Data came from immunoSEQ multiplex PCR; TCRdb stores just in-frame clones and leaves some out. This table holds about 350,000 clones, 75% to 90% found once. Treatment of the sample: 15 to 20 received Ad26.COV2.S at low or high dose, single or two shots; several received placebo; per-sample allocation not given. On day 63 after the first injection, vaccine and placebo recipients gave samples. This CDR3 is built from 12 residues. V dropped 0 bases and J dropped 4 bases, with 4 bases sitting between them. Germline V lookup: CDR1 SGHNT, CDR2 YYREEE (reference sequence).

The origin of this receptor is a person aged 18-60 years who received the Ad26.COV2.S COVID-19 vaccine or a placebo. Source: peripheral blood, taken in a trial of Ad26.COV2.S vaccine versus placebo. The chain combines TRBV5-4 with TRBJ1-1, with D hard to call. For the CDR3, the DNA is TGTGCCAGCAGCTTGGAGGGCACTGAAGCTTTCTTT. This codes for CASSLEGTEAFF.